These 12 T cell receptor beta chains originate from one sample sequenced in a study of blood T cell repertoires in COVID-19. Measured with immunoSEQ multiplex PCR; TCRdb has only the in-frame clones, and not every one. This table has 190,000 or so clones, over 75% appearing once. Sequencing used peripheral blood. The receptors stem from a man in his forties or fifties who had recovered from COVID-19.

This clone was counted a few times. V gene TRBV11-3 combines with J gene TRBJ1-4; 8 bases are a match to TRBD1. Germline CDR1 reads SGHNT; CDR2 reads YENEEA. CDR3 length: 15 residues. J was trimmed by 6 bases and V by 4 bases; bases with no gene match: 7. The CDR3 protein is CASSSKDREYEKLFF. CDR3 nucleotides: TGTGCCAGCAGCTCGAAGGACAGGGAGTATGAAAAACTGTTTTTT.

This chain uses TRBV6-5 with TRBJ2-1, with D possibly matching TRBD2 (6 bases). V was shortened by 4 bases and J by 10 bases, with 8 bases between the two germline ends. The CDR3 runs to 11 residues. Germline CDR1 reads MNHEY; CDR2 reads SVGAGI. Here the CDR3 DNA reads TGTGCCAGCAGTTTCGCGGGAGAGCAGTTCTTC. As protein: CASSFAGEQFF.

This clone was picked up a small number of times. The V call is TRBV7-6, the J call TRBJ2-2; 8 bases fit TRBD2. Germline V gene data show CDR1 as SGHVS and CDR2 as FNYEAQ. J gave up 1 base and V 0 bases, and 4 bases lay outside the gene matches. The CDR3 length is 17 residues. The CDR3 region has the DNA TGTGCCAGCAGCTTAGCACTAGCGGAGCAGAACACCGGGGAGCTGTTTTTT. The encoded protein is CASSLALAEQNTGELFF. The whole variable domain, remainder taken from reference TRBV7-6 and TRBJ2-2, is GAGVSQSPRYKVTKRGQDVALRCDPISGHVSLYWYRQALGQGPEFLTYFNYEAQQDKSGLPNDRFSAERPEGSISTLTIQRTEQRDSAMYRCASSLALAEQNTGELFFGEGSRLTVL.

The chain couples TRBV5-4 to TRBJ2-1, with TRBD2 identical over 8 bases. The germline gives CDR1 SGHNT, CDR2 YYREEE (reference sequence). The V segment lost 4 bases and the J segment 8 bases; nucleotides outside the gene matches: 8. CDR3 length: 14 amino acids. CDR3 in DNA: TGTGCCAGCAGCGAGGGACTAGTAGGCGATGAGCAGTTCTTC. It is translated as CASSEGLVGDEQFF.

This chain joins TRBV11-3 and TRBJ2-2, with D possibly TRBD1 on 6 matching bases. V dropped 0 bases and J dropped 6 bases, with 8 bases sitting between them. The CDR3 consists of 14 residues. The germline gives CDR1 SGHNT, CDR2 YENEEA. CDR3 sequence reads: CASSLDPGAGELFF. CDR3 nucleotide sequence: TGTGCCAGCAGCTTAGACCCAGGGGCCGGGGAGCTGTTTTTT.

The chain is built from TRBV10-3 and TRBJ1-1, with D possibly TRBD1 on 6 matching bases. V lost 3 bases, J lost 10 bases, and 12 bases lay in between. Germline loops: CDR1 ENHRY, CDR2 SYGVKD. There are 12 residues in the CDR3. As DNA, the CDR3 is TGTGCCATCAGTGAAGCGGCAGGGGCAGCTTTCTTT. As protein: CAISEAAGAAFF.

This chain uses TRBV27 with TRBJ2-7; 8 positions agree with TRBD1. CDR3 length: 15 amino acids. Trimming cost V 5 bases and J 0 bases; bases outside gene matches: 6. CDR1 is MNHEY, CDR2 SMNVEV, per germline (reference sequence). The CDR3 sequence is CASSPRQGTSYEQYF. Written as DNA, the CDR3 is TGTGCCAGCAGTCCCCGACAGGGGACCTCCTACGAGCAGTACTTC.

The chain recombines TRBV5-4 with TRBJ2-3; possible D gene TRBD2, 6 bases. The CDR3 has 15 residues. V dropped 2 bases and J dropped 1 base, with 11 bases sitting between them. The germline CDR1 and CDR2 sequences are SGHNT and YYREEE (reference sequence). The CDR3 spells CASSFRGGGTDTQYF. CDR3 DNA: TGTGCCAGCAGCTTTAGAGGAGGGGGCACAGATACGCAGTATTTT.

V usage is TRBV7-2 and J usage is TRBJ1-4, with D perhaps matching TRBD1 (5 bases). This CDR3 comprises 15 residues. V was pared by 5 bases and J by 7 bases, with 17 bases between. CDR1 SGHTA and CDR2 FQGNSA come from the germline V gene. CDR3 sequence reads: CASSKVGGVSEKLFF. CDR3 bases: TGTGCCAGCAGCAAAGTGGGGGGTGTAAGTGAAAAACTGTTTTTT.

There are a few counts of this clone. The chain recombines TRBV18 with TRBJ1-1; D remains ambiguous. In germline, CDR1 is KGHSH, CDR2 LQKENI. The CDR3 has 13 residues. The V end was cut by 5 bases, the J end by 5 bases, with 12 bases between. The CDR3 nucleotides are TGTGCCAGCTCAGTTCGGTTGGTAACTGAAGCTTTCTTT. As protein: CASSVRLVTEAFF. The full variable domain, with the rest looked up from reference TRBV18 and TRBJ1-1, is NAGVMQNPRHLVRRRGQEARLRCSPMKGHSHVYWYRQLPEEGLKFMVYLQKENIIDESGMPKERFSAEFPKEGPSILRIQQVVRGDSAAYFCASSVRLVTEAFFGQGTRLTVV.

The J gene is TRBJ2-6, the V gene TRBV9; D not certain. V dropped 2 bases and J dropped 0 bases, with 9 bases sitting between them. Germline V CDR1 and CDR2: SGDLS, YYNGEE. The CDR3 is made up of 16 amino acids. The CDR3 bases are TGTGCCAGCAGCGTGGTGGGCCGCTCTGGGGCCAACGTCCTGACTTTC. Translation: CASSVVGRSGANVLTF.

This chain connects TRBV30 to TRBJ2-3; the D gene is possibly TRBD2 (5 bases). This CDR3 has 16 amino acids. Per germline, CDR1 GTSNPN and CDR2 SVGIG (reference sequence). The germline V and J ends were trimmed by 2 bases and 1 base, with 16 bases remaining between them. The CDR3 protein is CAWSKNSGLRTDTQYF. The CDR3 DNA reads TGTGCCTGGAGTAAAAATTCCGGACTCCGCACAGATACGCAGTATTTT. Filled out from reference TRBV30 and TRBJ2-3, the complete variable domain reads SQTIHQWPATLVQPVGSPLSLECTVEGTSNPNLYWYRQAAGRGLQLLFYSVGIGQISSEVPQNLSASRPQDRQFILSSKKLLLSDSGFYLCAWSKNSGLRTDTQYFGPGTRLTVL.